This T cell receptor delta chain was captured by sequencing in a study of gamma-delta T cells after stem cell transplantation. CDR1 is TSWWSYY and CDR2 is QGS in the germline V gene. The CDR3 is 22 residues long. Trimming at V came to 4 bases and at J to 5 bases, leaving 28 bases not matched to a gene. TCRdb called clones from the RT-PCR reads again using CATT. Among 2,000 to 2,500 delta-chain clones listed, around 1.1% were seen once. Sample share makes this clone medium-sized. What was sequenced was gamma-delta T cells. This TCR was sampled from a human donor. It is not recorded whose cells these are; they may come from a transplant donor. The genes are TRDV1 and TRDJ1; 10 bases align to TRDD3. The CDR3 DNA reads TGTGCTCTTGGGGCCCTTCGCCTCCTTCCTTTTTTATTACTGGGGGATCCTGATAAACTCATCTTT. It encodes CALGALRLLPFLLLGDPDKLIF.